This is a list of T cell receptor beta chains from one sample in a study of T cells after yellow fever vaccination. In TCRdb, the 5' RACE reads were re-called with MiXCR into one record per CDR3 protein. The sample carries 340,000 or so distinct CDR3 sequences, around 13% recorded once. The sequences come from CD4+ T cells sorted from PBMCs, collected 15 days after the yellow fever booster vaccination. These receptors originate from a man between 18 and 29 years old who received the YFV17D yellow fever vaccine. Both conserved end residues are part of each CDR3. Each record gives: clone size, CDR3 length, V gene, D gene, J gene, CDR3 DNA, CDR3 protein. D genes are given only for firm matches. Clone size is not always given. Where it is, it says once, few, many or a class for expanded clones.

size: few
length: 14
V: TRBV7-9
D: TRBD1
J: TRBJ2-7
DNA: TGTGCCAGCAGCTATGGACAGGGTGGTTACGAGCAGTACTTC
CDR3: CASSYGQGGYEQYF

size: few
length: 14
V: TRBV12-3/TRBV12-4
D: NA
J: TRBJ2-3
DNA: TGTGCCAGCAGTACCCGGGCCTTATCGGATACGCAGTATTTT
CDR3: CASSTRALSDTQYF

size: NA
length: 13
V: TRBV10-3
D: TRBD1
J: TRBJ2-7
DNA: TGTGCCATCAGCCCGGGACAGGGAAGGGAGCAGTACTTC
CDR3: CAISPGQGREQYF

size: NA
length: 15
V: TRBV11-2
D: NA
J: TRBJ2-1
DNA: TGTGCCAGCAGCTTTACTAGCTCTCGCTACAATGAGCAGTTCTTC
CDR3: CASSFTSSRYNEQFF

size: NA
length: 14
V: TRBV28
D: NA
J: TRBJ1-4
DNA: TGTGCCAGCCTCCCCGGGACGACTAATGAAAAACTGTTTTTT
CDR3: CASLPGTTNEKLFF

size: few
length: 16
V: TRBV20-1
D: NA
J: TRBJ1-4
DNA: TGCAGTGCTAGAGATCTATTGTGGGGGACTAATGAAAAACTGTTTTTT
CDR3: CSARDLLWGTNEKLFF

size: NA
length: 15
V: TRBV4-1
D: NA
J: TRBJ1-5
DNA: TGCGCCAGCAGCCAGGGGGGACGGAAAAATCAGCCCCAGCATTTT
CDR3: CASSQGGRKNQPQHF

size: few
length: 11
V: TRBV30
D: NA
J: TRBJ2-1
DNA: TGTGCCTGGAGTCCGCTCGATGAGCAGTTCTTC
CDR3: CAWSPLDEQFF

size: many
length: 15
V: TRBV5-1
D: TRBD2
J: TRBJ2-1
DNA: TGCGCCAGCAGTACCGGGACTAGCGGGTACAATGAGCAGTTCTTC
CDR3: CASSTGTSGYNEQFF

size: NA
length: 13
V: TRBV20-1
D: NA
J: TRBJ1-4
DNA: TGCAGTGCCAGAGAGGCGGGGGGTGAAAAACTGTTTTTT
CDR3: CSAREAGGEKLFF

size: few
length: 13
V: TRBV12-3/TRBV12-4
D: NA
J: TRBJ1-3
DNA: TGTGCCATGGGATCAAGCTCTGGAAACACCATATATTTT
CDR3: CAMGSSSGNTIYF

size: few
length: 15
V: TRBV7-2
D: NA
J: TRBJ1-1
DNA: TGTGCCAGCACCTCCACAGTGTACATGAACACTGAAGCTTTCTTT
CDR3: CASTSTVYMNTEAFF

size: NA
length: 13
V: TRBV10-3
D: NA
J: TRBJ1-2
DNA: TGTGCCATCAGGCAGGATGGAGACTATGGCTACACCTTC
CDR3: CAIRQDGDYGYTF

size: NA
length: 15
V: TRBV12-3/TRBV12-4
D: NA
J: TRBJ1-5
DNA: TGTGCCAGCAGTCGAGGGACCGGGAATTATCAGCCCCAGCATTTT
CDR3: CASSRGTGNYQPQHF

size: few
length: 15
V: TRBV12-3/TRBV12-4
D: NA
J: TRBJ1-6
DNA: TGTGCCAGCAGTTCCAGCGGGGTACTTAGTTCACCCCTCCACTTT
CDR3: CASSSSGVLSSPLHF

size: few
length: 15
V: TRBV12-3/TRBV12-4
D: NA
J: TRBJ2-7
DNA: TGTGCCAGCAGGCCTGACAGCGCACCATCGTGGGAGCAGTACTTC
CDR3: CASRPDSAPSWEQYF

size: NA
length: 16
V: TRBV3-1
D: NA
J: TRBJ1-1
DNA: TGTGCCAGCAGCTTGGAAGGCGTAGGACTGAACACTGAAGCTTTCTTT
CDR3: CASSLEGVGLNTEAFF

size: many
length: 14
V: TRBV7-2
D: NA
J: TRBJ2-7
DNA: TGTGCCAGCAGCTCGCAACTAGGCGGGTACGAGCAGTACTTC
CDR3: CASSSQLGGYEQYF

size: few
length: 14
V: TRBV20-1
D: NA
J: TRBJ2-3
DNA: TGCAGTGTACGGCCGGGGGGCTCGGGAGATACGCAGTATTTT
CDR3: CSVRPGGSGDTQYF

size: NA
length: 15
V: TRBV7-2
D: NA
J: TRBJ1-5
DNA: TGTGCCAGCAGCTTATCCGGCGGAGGAGGTCAGCCCCAGCATTTT
CDR3: CASSLSGGGGQPQHF

size: many
length: 17
V: TRBV20-1
D: NA
J: TRBJ1-5
DNA: TGCAGTGCTAGAGACCGGATCGGGGGCTATAGCAATCAGCCCCAGCATTTT
CDR3: CSARDRIGGYSNQPQHF

size: few
length: 15
V: TRBV7-2
D: NA
J: TRBJ2-1
DNA: TGTGCCAGCAGCTCCGGCGGAACAGTTAACAATGAGCAGTTCTTC
CDR3: CASSSGGTVNNEQFF

size: NA
length: 16
V: TRBV4-1
D: NA
J: TRBJ1-2
DNA: TGCGCCAGCAGCCAAGATCTAACAGCCTCCTACTATGGCTACACCTTC
CDR3: CASSQDLTASYYGYTF

size: few
length: 11
V: TRBV2
D: TRBD1
J: TRBJ1-1
DNA: TGTGCCAGCAGAGACAGGGGGCGAGCTTTCTTT
CDR3: CASRDRGRAFF

size: few
length: 14
V: TRBV20-1
D: NA
J: TRBJ2-5
DNA: TGCAGTGCTAGAGTCGGGACGGAACAAGAGACCCAGTACTTC
CDR3: CSARVGTEQETQYF

size: many
length: 15
V: TRBV7-7
D: TRBD1
J: TRBJ2-5
DNA: TGTGCCAGCAGCCTTGGGACAGGGGGACGGGAGACCCAGTACTTC
CDR3: CASSLGTGGRETQYF

size: few
length: 14
V: TRBV5-6
D: NA
J: TRBJ2-7
DNA: TGTGCCAGCACCACAGGGTTCAGTTTCTCAAAGCAGTACTTC
CDR3: CASTTGFSFSKQYF

size: few
length: 15
V: TRBV15
D: TRBD1
J: TRBJ1-6
DNA: TGTGCCACCAGCAGGGACAGGGCCTATAATTCACCCCTCCACTTT
CDR3: CATSRDRAYNSPLHF

size: few
length: 13
V: TRBV20-1
D: NA
J: TRBJ2-3
DNA: TGCAGTGCCACTAGCTGGGGCACAGATACGCAGTATTTT
CDR3: CSATSWGTDTQYF

size: few
length: 14
V: TRBV4-3
D: NA
J: TRBJ1-6
DNA: TGCGCCAGCAGCCAAGGTGTGGAAGGTTCACCCCTCCACTTT
CDR3: CASSQGVEGSPLHF

size: few
length: 16
V: TRBV4-3
D: NA
J: TRBJ1-2
DNA: TGCGCCAGCAGCCAAGATCCAGGGGTGAGGAACTATGGCTACACCTTC
CDR3: CASSQDPGVRNYGYTF

size: NA
length: 14
V: TRBV5-8
D: NA
J: TRBJ2-3
DNA: TGTGCCAGCAGCTTGGGACAGCTGGGGGATACGCAGTATTTT
CDR3: CASSLGQLGDTQYF

size: few
length: 15
V: TRBV16
D: NA
J: TRBJ1-5
DNA: TGTGCCAGCAGCCAATCGAGTATGGGGGGGGAGCGCCAGCATTTT
CDR3: CASSQSSMGGERQHF

size: many
length: 12
V: TRBV12-3/TRBV12-4
D: NA
J: TRBJ1-1
DNA: TGTGCCAGCAGTTTGGAGGGGGCTGAAGCTTTCTTT
CDR3: CASSLEGAEAFF

size: NA
length: 14
V: TRBV4-3
D: NA
J: TRBJ1-4
DNA: TGCGCCAGCAGCCTACGGCATCCCGTAGAAAAACTGTTTTTT
CDR3: CASSLRHPVEKLFF

size: few
length: 16
V: TRBV6-6
D: NA
J: TRBJ2-2
DNA: TGTGCCAGCAGTTACTCGCACGACGCGAATCGGGGGGAGCTGTTTTTT
CDR3: CASSYSHDANRGELFF

size: NA
length: 15
V: TRBV20-1
D: TRBD2
J: TRBJ2-3
DNA: TGCAGTGCTTCGCCTAGCGGGGGGTACACAGATACGCAGTATTTT
CDR3: CSASPSGGYTDTQYF

size: few
length: 12
V: TRBV20-1
D: NA
J: TRBJ1-5
DNA: TGCAGTGCAAGGGATAGCAATCAGCCCCAGCATTTT
CDR3: CSARDSNQPQHF